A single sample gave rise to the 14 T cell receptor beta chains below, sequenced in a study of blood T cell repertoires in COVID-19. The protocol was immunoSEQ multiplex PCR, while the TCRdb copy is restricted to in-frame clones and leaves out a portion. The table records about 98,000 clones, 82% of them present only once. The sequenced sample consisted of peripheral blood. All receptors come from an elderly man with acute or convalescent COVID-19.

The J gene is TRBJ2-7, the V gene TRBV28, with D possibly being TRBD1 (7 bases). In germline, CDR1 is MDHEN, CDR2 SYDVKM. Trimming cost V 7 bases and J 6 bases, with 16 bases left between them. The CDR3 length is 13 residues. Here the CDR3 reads CASILRQGGEQYF. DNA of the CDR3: TGTGCCAGCATTTTGCGACAGGGAGGCGAGCAGTACTTC.

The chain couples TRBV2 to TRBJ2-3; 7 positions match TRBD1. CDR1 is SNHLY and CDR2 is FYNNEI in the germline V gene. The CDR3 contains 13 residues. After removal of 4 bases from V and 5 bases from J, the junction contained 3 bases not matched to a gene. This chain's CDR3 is CASSADREDTQYF. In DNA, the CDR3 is TGTGCCAGCAGTGCAGACAGGGAAGATACGCAGTATTTT.

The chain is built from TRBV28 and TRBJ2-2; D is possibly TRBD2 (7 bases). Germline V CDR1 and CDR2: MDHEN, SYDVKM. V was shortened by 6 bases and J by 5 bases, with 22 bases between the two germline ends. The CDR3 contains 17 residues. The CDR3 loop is CASSSIRGGGPTGELFF. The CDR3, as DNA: TGTGCCAGCAGCTCCATAAGAGGCGGGGGCCCTACCGGGGAGCTGTTTTTT.

In nucleotides, the CDR3 is TGTGCCAGCAGTGACTGGGTCACAGGGGATTTGGGTAATGAGCAGTTCTTC. Its protein is CASSDWVTGDLGNEQFF. This chain uses TRBV6-1 with TRBJ2-1; 7 bases line up with TRBD1. V shed 3 bases, J shed 7 bases, and the junction held 15 bases outside the gene matches. Germline values: CDR1 MNHNS, CDR2 SASEGT. CDR3 length: 17 residues.

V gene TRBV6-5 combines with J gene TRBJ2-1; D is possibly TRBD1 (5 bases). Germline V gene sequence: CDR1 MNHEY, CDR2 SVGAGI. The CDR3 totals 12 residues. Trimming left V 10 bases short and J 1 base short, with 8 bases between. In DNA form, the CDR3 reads TGTGCCACCGACAGTTCCTACAATGAGCAGTTCTTC. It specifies CATDSSYNEQFF.

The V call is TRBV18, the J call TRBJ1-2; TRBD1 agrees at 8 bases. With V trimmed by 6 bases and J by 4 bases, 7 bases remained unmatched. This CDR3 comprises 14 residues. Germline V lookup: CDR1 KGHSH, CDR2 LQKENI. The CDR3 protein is CASSGQELPYGYTF. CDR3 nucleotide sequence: TGTGCCAGCTCGGGACAGGAGTTACCCTATGGCTACACCTTC.

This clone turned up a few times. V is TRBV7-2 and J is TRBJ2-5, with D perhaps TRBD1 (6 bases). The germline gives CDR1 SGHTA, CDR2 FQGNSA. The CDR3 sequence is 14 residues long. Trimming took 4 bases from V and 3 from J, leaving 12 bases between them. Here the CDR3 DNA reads TGTGCCAGCAGCTCGACAGGAGAAAAAGAGACCCAGTACTTC. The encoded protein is CASSSTGEKETQYF.

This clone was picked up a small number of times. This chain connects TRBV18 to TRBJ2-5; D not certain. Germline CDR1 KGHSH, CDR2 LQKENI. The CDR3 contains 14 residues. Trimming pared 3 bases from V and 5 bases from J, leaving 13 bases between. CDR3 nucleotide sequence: TGTGCCAGCTCACCGCCACAGCCGCCGGAGACCCAGTACTTC. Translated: CASSPPQPPETQYF.

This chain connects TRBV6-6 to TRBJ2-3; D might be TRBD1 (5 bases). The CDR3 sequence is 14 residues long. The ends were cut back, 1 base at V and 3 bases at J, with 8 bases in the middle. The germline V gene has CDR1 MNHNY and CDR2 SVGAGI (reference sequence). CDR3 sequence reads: CASSYYQGTDTQYF. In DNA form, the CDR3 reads TGTGCCAGCAGTTACTACCAGGGAACAGATACGCAGTATTTT.

As DNA, the CDR3 is TGTGCCAGTAGTATGGCCAGGGCTGGAAACACCATATATTTT. Amino acids: CASSMARAGNTIYF. The chain joins TRBV19 to TRBJ1-3, with TRBD1 as a possible D gene (5 bases). CDR1 and CDR2 (germline): LNHDA, SQIVND (reference sequence). The CDR3 totals 14 residues. Trimming removed 3 bases at V and 2 bases at J, with 8 bases between.

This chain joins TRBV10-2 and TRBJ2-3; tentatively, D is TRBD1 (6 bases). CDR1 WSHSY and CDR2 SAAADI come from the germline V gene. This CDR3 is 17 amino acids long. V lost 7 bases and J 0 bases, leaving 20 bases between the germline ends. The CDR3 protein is CASTDLDRAHSTDTQYF. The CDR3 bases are TGCGCCAGCACCGACCTGGACAGAGCGCATAGCACAGATACGCAGTATTTT.

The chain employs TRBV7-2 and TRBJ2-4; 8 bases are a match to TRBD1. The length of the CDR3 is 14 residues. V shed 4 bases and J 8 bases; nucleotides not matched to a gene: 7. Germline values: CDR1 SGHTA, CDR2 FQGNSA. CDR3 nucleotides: TGTGCCAGCAGCTCGGGACAGGAGGGCCACATTCAGTACTTC. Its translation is CASSSGQEGHIQYF.

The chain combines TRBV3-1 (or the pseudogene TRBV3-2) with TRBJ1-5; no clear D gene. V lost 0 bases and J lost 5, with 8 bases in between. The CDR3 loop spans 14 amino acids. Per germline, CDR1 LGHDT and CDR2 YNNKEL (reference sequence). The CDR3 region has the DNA TGTGCCAGCAGCCAAGACACACGTGATCAGCCCCAGCATTTT. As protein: CASSQDTRDQPQHF.

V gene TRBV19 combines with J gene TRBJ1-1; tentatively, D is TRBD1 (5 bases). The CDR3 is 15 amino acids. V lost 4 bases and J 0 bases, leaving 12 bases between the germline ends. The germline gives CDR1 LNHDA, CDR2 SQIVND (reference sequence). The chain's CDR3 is CASSKTTALNTEAFF. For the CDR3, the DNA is TGTGCCAGTAGTAAGACGACAGCGTTGAACACTGAAGCTTTCTTT.